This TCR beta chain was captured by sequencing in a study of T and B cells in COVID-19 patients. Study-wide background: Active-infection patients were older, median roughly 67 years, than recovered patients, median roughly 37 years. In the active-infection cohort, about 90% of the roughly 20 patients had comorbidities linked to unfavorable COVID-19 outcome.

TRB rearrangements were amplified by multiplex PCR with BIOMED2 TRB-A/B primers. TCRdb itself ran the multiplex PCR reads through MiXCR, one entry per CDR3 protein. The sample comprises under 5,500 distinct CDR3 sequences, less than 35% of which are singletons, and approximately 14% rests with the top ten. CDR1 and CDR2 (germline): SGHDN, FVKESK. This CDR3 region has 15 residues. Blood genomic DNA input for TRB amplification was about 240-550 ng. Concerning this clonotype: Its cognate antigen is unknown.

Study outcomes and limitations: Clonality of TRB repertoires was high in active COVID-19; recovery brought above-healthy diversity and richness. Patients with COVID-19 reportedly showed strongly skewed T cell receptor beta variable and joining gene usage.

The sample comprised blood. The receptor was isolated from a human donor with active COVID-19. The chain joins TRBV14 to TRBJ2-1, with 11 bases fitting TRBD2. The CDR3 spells CASSLAGGGYNEQFF. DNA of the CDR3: TGTGCAAGTTCTCTAGCGGGAGGTGGGTACAATGAGCAGTTCTTC.